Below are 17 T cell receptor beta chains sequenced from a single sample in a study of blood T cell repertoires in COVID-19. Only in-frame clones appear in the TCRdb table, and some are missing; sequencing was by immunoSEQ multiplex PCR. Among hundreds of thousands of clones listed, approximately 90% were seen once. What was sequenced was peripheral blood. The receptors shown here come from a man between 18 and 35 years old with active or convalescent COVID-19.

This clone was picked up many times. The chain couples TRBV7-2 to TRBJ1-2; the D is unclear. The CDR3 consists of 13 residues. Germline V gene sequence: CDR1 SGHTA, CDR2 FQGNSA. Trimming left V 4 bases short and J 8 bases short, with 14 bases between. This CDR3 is CASSSSSGLGYTF. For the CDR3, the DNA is TGTGCCAGCAGCTCCTCGTCCGGGTTGGGCTACACCTTC. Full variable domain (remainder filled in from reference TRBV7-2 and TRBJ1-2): GAGVSQSPSNKVTEKGKDVELRCDPISGHTALYWYRQSLGQGLEFLIYFQGNSAPDKSGLPSDRFSAERTGGSVSTLTIQRTQQEDSAVYLCASSSSSGLGYTFGSGTRLTVV.

The CDR3 DNA sequence: TGTGCCAGCAGTATACTAGCCACTAATGAAAAACTGTTTTTT. Amino acids: CASSILATNEKLFF. The rearrangement uses TRBV6-5 and TRBJ1-4; D gene ambiguous. The CDR3 totals 14 residues. The germline V and J ends were trimmed by 5 bases and 2 bases, with 9 bases remaining between them. The germline gives CDR1 MNHEY, CDR2 SVGAGI.

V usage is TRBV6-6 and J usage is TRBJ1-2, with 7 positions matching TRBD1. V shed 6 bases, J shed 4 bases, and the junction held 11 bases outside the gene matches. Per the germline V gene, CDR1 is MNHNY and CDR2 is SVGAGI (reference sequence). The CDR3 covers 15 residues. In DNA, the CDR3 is TGTGCCAGCAGGCGACAGGGATCCCAACCCTATGGCTACACCTTC. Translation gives CASRRQGSQPYGYTF.

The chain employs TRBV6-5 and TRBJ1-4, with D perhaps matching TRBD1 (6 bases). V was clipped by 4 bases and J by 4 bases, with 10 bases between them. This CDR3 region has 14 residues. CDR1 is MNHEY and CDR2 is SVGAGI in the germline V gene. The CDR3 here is CASSWTADNEKLFF. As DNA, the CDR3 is TGTGCCAGCAGTTGGACAGCAGATAATGAAAAACTGTTTTTT.

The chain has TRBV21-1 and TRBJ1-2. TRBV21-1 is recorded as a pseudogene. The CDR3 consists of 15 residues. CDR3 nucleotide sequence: TGTGCCAGCAGCAAAGCCCAGGCCCGAGCGGATGGCTACACCTTC. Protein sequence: CASSKAQARADGYTF.

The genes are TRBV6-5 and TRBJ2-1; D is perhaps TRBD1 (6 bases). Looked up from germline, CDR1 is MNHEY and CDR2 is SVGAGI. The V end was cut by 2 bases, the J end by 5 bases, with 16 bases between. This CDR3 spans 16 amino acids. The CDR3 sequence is CASSYIRDILNNEQFF. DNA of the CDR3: TGTGCCAGCAGTTACATTAGGGACATTCTAAACAATGAGCAGTTCTTC.

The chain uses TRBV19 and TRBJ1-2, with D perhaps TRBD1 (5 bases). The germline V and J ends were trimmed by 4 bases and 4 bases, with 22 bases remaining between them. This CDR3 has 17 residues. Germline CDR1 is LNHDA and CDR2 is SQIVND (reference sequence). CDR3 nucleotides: TGTGCCAGTAGTAGGGAGGGGAAAACCGGGCCGCTCTATGGCTACACCTTC. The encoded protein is CASSREGKTGPLYGYTF.

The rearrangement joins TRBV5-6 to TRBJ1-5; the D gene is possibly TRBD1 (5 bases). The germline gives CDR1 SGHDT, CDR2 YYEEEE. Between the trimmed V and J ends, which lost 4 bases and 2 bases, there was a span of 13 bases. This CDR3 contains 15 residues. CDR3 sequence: CASSRGVLGNQPQHF. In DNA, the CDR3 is TGTGCCAGCAGCCGGGGGGTTCTGGGCAATCAGCCCCAGCATTTT. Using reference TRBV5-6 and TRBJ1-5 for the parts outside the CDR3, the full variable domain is DAGVTQSPTHLIKTRGQQVTLRCSPKSGHDTVSWYQQALGQGPQFIFQYYEEEERQRGNFPDRFSGHQFPNYSSELNVNALLLGDSALYLCASSRGVLGNQPQHFGDGTRLSIL.

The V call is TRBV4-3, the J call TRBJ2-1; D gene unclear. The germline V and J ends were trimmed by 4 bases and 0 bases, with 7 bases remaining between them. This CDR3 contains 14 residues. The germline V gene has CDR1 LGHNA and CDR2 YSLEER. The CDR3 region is CASSLFRSYNEQFF. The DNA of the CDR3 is TGCGCCAGCAGCCTGTTTCGCTCCTACAATGAGCAGTTCTTC.

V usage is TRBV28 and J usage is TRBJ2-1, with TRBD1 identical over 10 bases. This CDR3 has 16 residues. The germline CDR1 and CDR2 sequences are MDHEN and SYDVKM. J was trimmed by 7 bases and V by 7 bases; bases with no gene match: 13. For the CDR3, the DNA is TGTGCCAGCACCGCGCCGGGACAGGGGCGACGGAATGAGCAGTTCTTC. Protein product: CASTAPGQGRRNEQFF.

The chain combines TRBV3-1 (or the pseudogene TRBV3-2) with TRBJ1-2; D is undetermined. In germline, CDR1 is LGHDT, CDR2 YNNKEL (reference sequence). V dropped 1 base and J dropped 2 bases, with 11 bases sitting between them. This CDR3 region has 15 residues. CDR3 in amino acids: CASSQVDTFNYGYTF. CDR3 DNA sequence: TGTGCCAGCAGCCAAGTTGACACCTTCAACTATGGCTACACCTTC.

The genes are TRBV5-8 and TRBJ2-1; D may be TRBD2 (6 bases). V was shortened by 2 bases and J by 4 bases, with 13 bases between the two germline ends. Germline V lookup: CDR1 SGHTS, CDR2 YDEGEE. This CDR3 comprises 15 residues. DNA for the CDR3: TGTGCCAGCAGCTTCCGGCTAGCGCAATACAATGAGCAGTTCTTC. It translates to CASSFRLAQYNEQFF.

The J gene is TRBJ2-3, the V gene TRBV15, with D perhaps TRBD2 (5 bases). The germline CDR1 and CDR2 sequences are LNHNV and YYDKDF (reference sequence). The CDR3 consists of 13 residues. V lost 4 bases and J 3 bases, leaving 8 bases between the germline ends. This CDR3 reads CATSTGGTDTQYF. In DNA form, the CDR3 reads TGTGCCACCAGCACCGGAGGAACAGATACGCAGTATTTT. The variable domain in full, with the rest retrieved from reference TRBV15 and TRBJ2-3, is DAMVIQNPRYQVTQFGKPVTLSCSQTLNHNVMYWYQQKSSQAPKLLFHYYDKDFNNEADTPDNFQSRRPNTSFCFLDIRSPGLGDTAMYLCATSTGGTDTQYFGPGTRLTVL.

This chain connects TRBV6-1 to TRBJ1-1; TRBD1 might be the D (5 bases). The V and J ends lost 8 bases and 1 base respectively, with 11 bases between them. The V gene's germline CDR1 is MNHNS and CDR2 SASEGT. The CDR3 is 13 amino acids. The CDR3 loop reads CASGWGGNTEAFF. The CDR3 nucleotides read TGTGCCAGCGGCTGGGGGGGGAACACTGAAGCTTTCTTT.

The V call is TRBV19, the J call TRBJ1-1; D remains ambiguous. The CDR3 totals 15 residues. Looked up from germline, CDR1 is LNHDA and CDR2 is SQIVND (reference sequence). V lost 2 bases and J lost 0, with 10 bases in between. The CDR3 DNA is TGTGCCAGTAGTATATTCCGGGGAATGAACACTGAAGCTTTCTTT. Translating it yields CASSIFRGMNTEAFF.

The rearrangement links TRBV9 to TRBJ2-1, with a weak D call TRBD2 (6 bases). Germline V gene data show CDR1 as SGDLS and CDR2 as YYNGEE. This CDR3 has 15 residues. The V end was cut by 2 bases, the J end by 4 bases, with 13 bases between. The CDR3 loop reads CASSVRAGSYNEQFF. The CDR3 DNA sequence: TGTGCCAGCAGCGTTAGAGCGGGCTCGTACAATGAGCAGTTCTTC.

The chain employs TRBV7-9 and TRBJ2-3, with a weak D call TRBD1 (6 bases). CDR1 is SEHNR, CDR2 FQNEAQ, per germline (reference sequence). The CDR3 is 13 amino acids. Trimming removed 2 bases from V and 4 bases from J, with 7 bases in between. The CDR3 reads CASSLPGADTQYF. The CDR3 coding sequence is TGTGCCAGCAGCTTACCAGGGGCAGATACGCAGTATTTT.